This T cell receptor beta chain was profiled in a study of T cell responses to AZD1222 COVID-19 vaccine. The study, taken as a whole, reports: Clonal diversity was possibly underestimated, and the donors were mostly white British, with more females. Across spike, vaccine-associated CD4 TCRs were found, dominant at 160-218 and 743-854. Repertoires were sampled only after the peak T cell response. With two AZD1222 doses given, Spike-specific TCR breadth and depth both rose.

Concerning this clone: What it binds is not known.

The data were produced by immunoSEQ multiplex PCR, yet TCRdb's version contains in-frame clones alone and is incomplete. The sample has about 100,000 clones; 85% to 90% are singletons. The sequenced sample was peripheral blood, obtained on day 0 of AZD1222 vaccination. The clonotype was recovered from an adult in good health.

The CDR3 region is CASSIGTGGDGYTF. CDR3 bases: TGTGCCAGTAGTATAGGGACAGGGGGCGATGGCTACACCTTC. The chain combines TRBV19 with TRBJ1-2; the match to TRBD1 covers 11 bases. The ends lost 1 base at V and 6 bases at J; junction bases unmatched: 1. This CDR3 spans 14 amino acids. The germline V gene encodes CDR1 LNHDA and CDR2 SQIVND (reference sequence).